The clone carrying this T cell receptor (beta chain) was counted only a few times. Through Arm-PCR of CDR3 regions and iRepertoire HTBI primers, TCR beta libraries were built. TCRdb re-called the multiplex PCR reads through MiXCR, storing one row per CDR3 protein. The sample records about 530,000 distinct CDR3 sequences, 16% being singletons. Indicated time point: newly diagnosed GD, antithyroid drugs for less than 3 months. Making the TCR library involved RNA that had been extracted from PBMCs. The sample is drawn from a study of regulatory T cells in long-lasting Graves disease. The CDR3 contains 17 residues. V was pared by 6 bases and J by 1 base, with 18 bases between. This same sample was also part of a study on T cells in Graves' hyperthyroidism and ophthalmopathy.

The sequenced sample was peripheral blood mononuclear cells (PBMCs), obtained at new diagnosis, from a patient treated with antithyroid drugs. The TCR comes from a middle-aged woman with Graves disease. V is TRBV12-3 or TRBV12-4 and J is TRBJ2-2, with a weak D call TRBD2 (5 bases). CDR3 sequence reads: CASSSPLFGLNTGELFF. CDR3 DNA: TGTGCCAGCAGCTCCCCTCTCTTCGGACTGAACACCGGGGAGCTGTTTTTT.